This TCR beta chain was sequenced during a study of T cells after yellow fever vaccination. The CDR3 loop spans 16 amino acids. Trimming removed 3 bases from V and 2 bases from J; junction bases left unmatched: 5. Germline CDR1 reads MDHEN; CDR2 reads SYDVKM. Points from the study as a whole: Clones that expanded after primary vaccination mostly reappeared after the booster (roughly 97% CD4, 70% to 90% CD8). From the bulk population, abundant clonotypes could contaminate and appear within FACS-sorted repertoires.

On this clonotype: No antigen is known for it.

MiXCR, run by TCRdb on the 5' RACE reads, gives a single entry per CDR3 protein. Here the sample spans 550,000 to 750,000 distinct CDR3 sequences, roughly 14% being singletons. This chain joins TRBV28 and TRBJ2-1; TRBD2 matches at 9 bases. Sequencing used PBMCs, obtained on the day of the yellow fever booster vaccination. The source is a young man who received the YFV17D yellow fever vaccine. CDR3 region: CASSFKGGRAYNEQFF. CDR3 nucleotide sequence: TGTGCCAGCAGTTTTAAAGGCGGGAGGGCCTACAATGAGCAGTTCTTC.